This T cell receptor (beta chain) stems from a study of tumor and adjacent non-tumor tissue in lung cancer. Across the study: Each sample yielded a few million productive TCRbeta reads on average.

This clonotype was seen a handful of times. Its target is unknown. TCRbeta libraries were built with three rounds of nested PCR, modified from ARM-PCR. TCRdb called the multiplex PCR reads again in MiXCR, with one record for every CDR3 protein. Here the sample spans 65,000 to 95,000 distinct CDR3 sequences, about two thirds being singletons. The template was RNA from unsorted bulk tissue. This CDR3 comprises 16 residues. V lost 11 bases and J lost 0, with 22 bases in between. Germline lookup yields CDR1 MDHEN and CDR2 SYDVKM. Overall study results and limits: Higher tumor TCR diversity was associated with shorter survival. Normal lung showed higher cumulative top 100 clone frequency than tumor. Significantly higher TCR diversity was found in tumor than normal lung.

This TCR derives from a woman in her 70s with non-small cell lung cancer. This chain uses TRBV28 with TRBJ1-2; D remains ambiguous. The sequenced material came from lung tumor tissue. Here the CDR3 DNA reads TGTGCCTGCCCGGGCACCGCGACCCGGTCTAACTATGGCTACACCTTC. Amino acid sequence: CACPGTATRSNYGYTF.